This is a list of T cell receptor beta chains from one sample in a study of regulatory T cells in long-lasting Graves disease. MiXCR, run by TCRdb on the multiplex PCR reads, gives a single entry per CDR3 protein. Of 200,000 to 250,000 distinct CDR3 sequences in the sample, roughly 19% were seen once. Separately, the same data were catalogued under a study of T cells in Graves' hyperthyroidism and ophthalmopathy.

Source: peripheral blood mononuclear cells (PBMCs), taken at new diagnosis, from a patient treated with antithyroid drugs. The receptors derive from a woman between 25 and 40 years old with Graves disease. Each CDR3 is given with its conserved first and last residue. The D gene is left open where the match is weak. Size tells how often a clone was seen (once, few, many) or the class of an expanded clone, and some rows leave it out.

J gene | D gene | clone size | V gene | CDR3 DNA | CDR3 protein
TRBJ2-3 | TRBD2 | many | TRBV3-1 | TGTGCCAGCAGCCAAGATTCGGGACTAGCGGGGTCGACGCAGTATTTT | CASSQDSGLAGSTQYF
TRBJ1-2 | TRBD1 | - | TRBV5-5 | TGTGCCAGCAGCATGGCCTGGAGGGGGCCCTATGGCTACACCTTC | CASSMAWRGPYGYTF
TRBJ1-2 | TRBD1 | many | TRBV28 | TGTGCCAGCAGACTGGTTCGGACGACAGGGTATGGAGGCTACACCTTC | CASRLVRTTGYGGYTF
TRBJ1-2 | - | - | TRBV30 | TGTGCCTGGTCCCTCTCGATAGGGGTCGAAGCTGGCTACACCTTC | CAWSLSIGVEAGYTF
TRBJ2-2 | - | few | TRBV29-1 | TGCAGCGTCTCCGGGCCTAGTGGAGGCACCGGGGAGCTGTTTTTT | CSVSGPSGGTGELFF
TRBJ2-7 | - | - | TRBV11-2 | TGTGCCAGCAGCCTGATGGAGGACAGCTACGAGCAGTACTTC | CASSLMEDSYEQYF
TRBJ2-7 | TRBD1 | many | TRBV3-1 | TGTGCCAGCAGCCAAGACGGAAATCGGGACAGGGACAACTCCTACGAGCAGTACTTC | CASSQDGNRDRDNSYEQYF
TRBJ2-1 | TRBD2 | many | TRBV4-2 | TGTGCCAGCAGCCAAGCCCGCGGGGGAAATGAGCAGTTCTTC | CASSQARGGNEQFF
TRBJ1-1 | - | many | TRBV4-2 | TGTGCCAGCAGCCAAGGCGAGCGACGGAACACTGAAGCTTTCTTT | CASSQGERRNTEAFF
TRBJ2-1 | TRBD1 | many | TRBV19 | TGTGCCAGTAGTACCTCCGGGACAGGGTTCTACAATGAGCAGTTCTTC | CASSTSGTGFYNEQFF
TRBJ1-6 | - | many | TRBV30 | TGTGCCTGGAGAACAACCAGGAGAGGAAATTCACCCCTCCACTTT | CAWRTTRRGNSPLHF
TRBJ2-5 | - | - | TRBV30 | TGTGCCTGGACTCCTGGGGACTCCCGGGGCAAGACCCAGTACTTC | CAWTPGDSRGKTQYF
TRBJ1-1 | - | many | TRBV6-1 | TGTGCCAGCAGCCCCGAGAGGGCAGAGAACACTGAAGCTTTCTTT | CASSPERAENTEAFF